What follows is one TCR beta chain and its context. What it recognizes is unknown. This could be a read error, since a much larger clone is one nucleotide away. These data are taken from a study of blood T cells in healthy people across ages. Study-wide results and limits: There was no known CMV status for donors, so expanded clonotype changes were possibly confounded. Samples with more naive T cells showed higher observed beta diversity. While age rose, TCR beta diversity per million T cells dropped in a roughly linear way.

A second roughly 7 to 12 cycle PCR used barcoded and J-beta primers. MiXCR, applied by TCRdb to the 5' RACE reads, yields one record per CDR3 protein. Of about 1.6 million distinct CDR3 sequences listed, approximately 32% are singletons. Sample: blood. The sequence was collected from a woman aged 25 to 39 in good health.

In DNA, the CDR3 is TGTACCAGCAGTCACCGGGACAGACCCTACGAGCAGTACTTC. Residues: CTSSHRDRPYEQYF. The rearrangement links TRBV12-3 or TRBV12-4 to TRBJ2-4, with 7 bases fitting TRBD1. The DNA end lines up better with TRBJ2-7; the J call may be wrong. The CDR3 contains 14 residues.